What follows are 27 T cell receptor beta chains derived from one specimen sequenced in a study of T cell responses to AZD1222 COVID-19 vaccine. Only in-frame clones appear in the TCRdb table, and some are missing; sequencing was by immunoSEQ multiplex PCR. The sample includes approximately 180,000 clones, 80% to 90% of them seen just once. The sequenced sample was peripheral blood, obtained on day 0 of AZD1222 vaccination. These receptors all come from an adult in good health.

The genes are TRBV2 and TRBJ2-1; 11 nucleotides agree with TRBD2. Germline assignment: CDR1 SNHLY and CDR2 FYNNEI. This CDR3 is built from 14 residues. Trimming cost V 6 bases and J 8 bases; bases outside gene matches: 6. In nucleotides, the CDR3 is TGTGCCAGCAGGTTAGCGGGGGGGCTGGATGAGCAGTTCTTC. Protein product: CASRLAGGLDEQFF.

The chain employs TRBV21-1 and TRBJ1-5; TRBD1 is taken as the D call from the table, unchecked against the DNA. TRBV21-1 is noted as a pseudogene. The CDR3 has 16 amino acids. The CDR3 loop reads CASSNAQGYSNQPQHF. For the CDR3, the DNA is TGTGCCAGCAGCAACGCACAGGGCTACAGCAATCAGCCCCAGCATTTT.

The CDR3 protein is CASSTGVNSPLHF. CDR3 nucleotide sequence: TGTGCCAGCTCAACAGGAGTAAATTCACCCCTCCACTTT. The chain uses TRBV18 and TRBJ1-6; D is perhaps TRBD1 (5 bases). CDR1 is KGHSH, CDR2 LQKENI, per germline. This CDR3 has 13 residues. Trimming pared 5 bases from V and 7 bases from J, leaving 9 bases between.

This sequence joins TRBV10-2 and TRBJ2-1; D gene unclear. Germline V gene data show CDR1 as WSHSY and CDR2 as SAAADI. CDR3 length: 12 amino acids. Trimming cost V 2 bases and J 6 bases, with 5 bases left between them. The CDR3 reads CASSETGNEQFF. The CDR3 DNA sequence: TGCGCCAGCAGTGAGACTGGCAATGAGCAGTTCTTC.

This clone was found a few times. CDR3 loop: CASSKGGSYNEQFF. The CDR3 nucleotides are TGCGCCAGCAGTAAGGGGGGGTCCTACAATGAGCAGTTCTTC. The J gene is TRBJ2-1, the V gene TRBV10-1, with D perhaps matching TRBD2 (7 bases). The CDR3 runs to 14 residues. Germline values: CDR1 WNHNN, CDR2 SYGVQD (reference sequence). Trimming removed 5 bases from V and 1 base from J, with 9 bases in between.

The sample holds a few counts of this clone. V and J are TRBV4-1 and TRBJ2-7; 8 nucleotides match TRBD2. V lost 0 bases to trimming and J lost 6 bases; unmatched junction nucleotides: 7. The CDR3 covers 15 residues. Germline loops: CDR1 MGHRA, CDR2 YSYEKL. CDR3 nucleotides: TGCGCCAGCAGCCAAGAGTACGGGGGGGCCTTCGAGCAGTACTTC. It is translated as CASSQEYGGAFEQYF.

The gene calls are TRBV13 and TRBJ2-1; TRBD1 matches at 9 bases. The germline V gene encodes CDR1 PRHDT and CDR2 FYEKMQ (reference sequence). The CDR3 extends over 14 amino acids. Trimming removed 1 base from V and 15 bases from J; junction bases left unmatched: 10. The CDR3 loop is CASSLVTRGTGRFF. DNA of the CDR3: TGTGCCAGCAGCTTAGTAACTCGGGGGACAGGGCGGTTCTTC.

Points on this clone: This sample includes further DNA sequences coding for the same CDR3. This chain uses TRBV5-1 with TRBJ1-3; a weak D match, TRBD1 (5 bases). The CDR3 loop spans 14 amino acids. V lost 2 bases, J lost 4 bases, and 10 bases lay in between. Germline-derived CDR1 and CDR2 are SGHRS and YFSETQ. CDR3 protein: CASSLTGYGNTIYF. CDR3 coding DNA: TGCGCCAGCAGCTTAACAGGTTACGGAAACACCATATATTTT.

The chain couples TRBV6-2 or TRBV6-3 to TRBJ2-7, with D hard to call. This CDR3 is built from 14 residues. Trimming stripped 2 bases from V and 2 bases from J, with 10 bases between. Germline V gives CDR1 MNHEY, CDR2 SVGEGT. CDR3 sequence: CASSYLYGTYEQYF. CDR3 nucleotide sequence: TGTGCCAGCAGTTACCTGTACGGTACCTACGAGCAGTACTTC.

J is TRBJ2-1 and V is TRBV27; TRBD1 might be the D (6 bases). Trimming removed 2 bases from V and 5 bases from J, with 13 bases in between. This CDR3 spans 15 amino acids. CDR1 MNHEY and CDR2 SMNVEV come from the germline V gene (reference sequence). CDR3 bases: TGTGCCAGCAGTTTAATGGGCAGGGGCGACAATGAGCAGTTCTTC. This translates into CASSLMGRGDNEQFF.

This chain connects TRBV5-1 to TRBJ2-1; TRBD2 matches at 7 bases. The CDR3 is 17 residues long. Looked up from germline, CDR1 is SGHRS and CDR2 is YFSETQ. The V and J ends lost 3 bases and 0 bases, in that order; junction bases with no gene match: 9. The CDR3 nucleotides are TGCGCCAGCAGCTCCGGGAGGTTAGGAAGCTCCTACAATGAGCAGTTCTTC. Translating gives CASSSGRLGSSYNEQFF.

This chain links TRBV3-1 (or the pseudogene TRBV3-2) with TRBJ1-5, with TRBD1 identical over 8 bases. The germline CDR1 and CDR2 sequences are LGHDT and YNNKEL (reference sequence). The CDR3 contains 14 residues. V shed 4 bases, J shed 6 bases, and the junction held 5 bases outside the gene matches. CDR3 sequence reads: CASSPYRGGQPQHF. The DNA for the CDR3 is TGTGCCAGCAGCCCATACAGGGGGGGTCAGCCCCAGCATTTT.

This chain uses TRBV5-6 with TRBJ1-6, with a tentative D call TRBD1 (5 bases). The CDR3 is made up of 15 amino acids. Germline V gene sequence: CDR1 SGHDT, CDR2 YYEEEE. The V end lost 0 bases, the J end lost 6 bases, and 10 bases lay between the germline ends. In nucleotides, the CDR3 is TGTGCCAGCAGCTTGGGACAGCGGGCTAATTCACCCCTCCACTTT. Translating gives CASSLGQRANSPLHF.

The chain is built from TRBV3-1 (or the pseudogene TRBV3-2) and TRBJ2-7; 9 nucleotides agree with TRBD2. After removal of 3 bases from V and 2 bases from J, the junction contained 11 bases not matched to a gene. From germline, CDR1 is LGHDT and CDR2 YNNKEL (reference sequence). This CDR3 spans 17 amino acids. CDR3 coding DNA: TGTGCCAGCAGCCAGACTAACCTAGCGGGGAGAGCCTACGAGCAGTACTTC. Protein: CASSQTNLAGRAYEQYF.

The J gene is TRBJ1-1, the V gene TRBV18, with D unclear. CDR1 is KGHSH and CDR2 is LQKENI in the germline V gene. The CDR3 consists of 12 residues. Trimming cost V 1 base and J 5 bases, with 5 bases left between them. The chain's CDR3 is CASSPRDTEAFF. CDR3 nucleotide sequence: TGTGCCAGCTCACCACGGGATACTGAAGCTTTCTTT.

V gene TRBV24-1 combines with J gene TRBJ2-7; weak D call: TRBD1 (5 bases). This CDR3 contains 14 residues. CDR1 is KGHDR and CDR2 is SFDVKD in the germline V gene. Trimming removed 4 bases at V and 5 bases at J, with 14 bases between. The CDR3 DNA reads as TGTGCCACCAGTGACTCAGGGCAGGCGGACGAGCAGTACTTC. It yields the protein CATSDSGQADEQYF.

The gene calls are TRBV14 and TRBJ2-7; no firm D call. The CDR3 runs 13 residues. CDR1 and CDR2 from the germline V gene are SGHDN and FVKESK. Trimming removed 4 bases from V and 3 bases from J, with 10 bases in between. The CDR3 loop is CASSPQAHYEQYF. In nucleotides, the CDR3 is TGTGCCAGCAGCCCGCAGGCCCACTACGAGCAGTACTTC.

CDR3 coding DNA: TGTGCCAGCAGTCGGGGGGCGGGCGCGAACACCGGGGAGCTGTTTTTT. This sequence encodes CASSRGAGANTGELFF. V gene TRBV27 combines with J gene TRBJ2-2, with D tentatively TRBD2 (7 bases). Germline V gives CDR1 MNHEY, CDR2 SMNVEV (reference sequence). V shed 5 bases and J shed 0 bases, with 13 bases lying between them. The CDR3 extends over 16 amino acids.

This chain uses TRBV5-1 with TRBJ2-7; D is unclear. V lost 4 bases, J lost 0 bases, and 14 bases lay in between. The CDR3 is made up of 15 amino acids. CDR1 is SGHRS and CDR2 is YFSETQ in the germline V gene. The CDR3 bases are TGCGCCAGCAGCCGGACGGACGTGAGCTCCTACGAGCAGTACTTC. It translates to CASSRTDVSSYEQYF.

The chain links TRBV7-2 to TRBJ1-2; D remains unclear. Trimming left V 2 bases short and J 6 bases short, with 16 bases between. The germline gives CDR1 SGHTA, CDR2 FQGNSA. This CDR3 has 15 amino acids. Here the CDR3 DNA reads TGTGCCAGCAGCTTAACTTTGACCAGGAGGGATGGCTACACCTTC. This encodes CASSLTLTRRDGYTF.

The rearrangement uses TRBV28 and TRBJ1-1; 11 bases fit TRBD1. CDR1 is MDHEN and CDR2 is SYDVKM in the germline V gene. The CDR3 extends over 15 amino acids. J was trimmed by 7 bases and V by 5 bases; bases with no gene match: 9. CDR3 amino acids: CASSTPGQGVDEAFF. CDR3 DNA: TGTGCCAGCAGTACTCCGGGACAGGGGGTGGATGAAGCTTTCTTT.

In its sample, this clone was seen a few times. The rearrangement uses TRBV9 and TRBJ2-2; possible D gene TRBD2, 6 bases. Germline V lookup: CDR1 SGDLS, CDR2 YYNGEE. Trimming cost V 0 bases and J 4 bases, with 16 bases left between them. The CDR3 has 17 residues. For the CDR3, the DNA is TGTGCCAGCAGCGTAGGGGCCGCTCCGGAGGGCACCGGGGAGCTGTTTTTT. It specifies CASSVGAAPEGTGELFF.

This chain joins TRBV6-5 and TRBJ1-1, with D tentatively TRBD1 (5 bases). Trimming took off 4 bases at V and 1 base at J, with 13 bases between the two ends. The CDR3 has 15 amino acids. Germline-derived CDR1 and CDR2 are MNHEY and SVGAGI. DNA of the CDR3: TGTGCCAGCAGTTCCGGGGAGGGGTCGAACACTGAAGCTTTCTTT. As protein: CASSSGEGSNTEAFF.

This chain links TRBV5-1 with TRBJ2-5; tentatively, D is TRBD1 (6 bases). CDR1 is SGHRS and CDR2 is YFSETQ in the germline V gene. The germline V and J ends were trimmed by 4 bases and 0 bases, with 16 bases remaining between them. The CDR3 is 16 amino acids. The CDR3 DNA reads TGCGCCAGCAGCCGGCACTCAGGGGCCAACCAAGAGACCCAGTACTTC. This translates into CASSRHSGANQETQYF.

The rearrangement links TRBV7-3 to TRBJ2-1, with D perhaps TRBD1 or TRBD2 (5 bases each). Trimming removed 5 bases at V and 2 bases at J, with 16 bases between. CDR1 SGHTA and CDR2 FQGTGA come from the germline V gene. This CDR3 spans 16 amino acids. This CDR3 reads CASSPDSGRTYNEQFF. The DNA of the CDR3 is TGTGCCAGCAGCCCCGATTCGGGACGCACCTACAATGAGCAGTTCTTC.

The genes are TRBV2 and TRBJ1-3; tentative D call: TRBD1 (5 bases). The germline CDR1 and CDR2 sequences are SNHLY and FYNNEI. Deletions cut 5 bases from V and 2 bases from J, with 7 bases between. CDR3 size: 13 residues. The CDR3 sequence is CASSRGPGNTIYF. The CDR3 nucleotides are TGTGCCAGCAGTAGGGGACCTGGAAACACCATATATTTT. Using reference TRBV2 and TRBJ1-3 for the parts outside the CDR3, the full variable domain is EPEVTQTPSHQVTQMGQEVILRCVPISNHLYFYWYRQILGQKVEFLVSFYNNEISEKSEIFDDQFSVERPDGSNFTLKIRSTKLEDSAMYFCASSRGPGNTIYFGEGSWLTVV.

V and J are TRBV30 and TRBJ1-1, with D uncertain. Germline V CDR1 and CDR2: GTSNPN, SVGIG (reference sequence). CDR3 size: 12 residues. Trimming shortened V by 0 bases and J by 7 bases, and 9 bases separated the two germline ends. CDR3: CAWSVTVVEAFF. The CDR3 DNA is TGTGCCTGGAGTGTTACAGTCGTTGAAGCTTTCTTT.